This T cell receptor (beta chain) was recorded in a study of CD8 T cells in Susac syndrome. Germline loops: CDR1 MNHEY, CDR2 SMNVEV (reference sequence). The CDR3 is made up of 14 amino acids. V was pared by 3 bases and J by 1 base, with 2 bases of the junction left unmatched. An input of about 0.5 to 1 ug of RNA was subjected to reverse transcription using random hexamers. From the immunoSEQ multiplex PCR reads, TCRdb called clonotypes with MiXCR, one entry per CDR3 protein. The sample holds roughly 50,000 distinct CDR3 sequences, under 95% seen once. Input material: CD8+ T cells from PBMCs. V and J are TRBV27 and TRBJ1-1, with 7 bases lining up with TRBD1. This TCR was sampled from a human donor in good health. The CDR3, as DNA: TGTGCCAGCAGTTTGACAGGGTCGAACACTGAAGCTTTCTTT. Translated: CASSLTGSNTEAFF.